What follows are 18 T cell receptor beta chains derived from one specimen sequenced in a study of T cell clusters in autoimmune cytopenias. TRB was amplified from about 260 ng of peripheral blood genomic DNA per sample. One tube held mixed TRB-A and TRB-B primer pools for touch-down PCR. TCRdb reprocessed the multiplex PCR reads, with one entry per CDR3 protein and no DNA. The table lists 12,000 or so distinct CDR3 sequences. The sample taken for sequencing was peripheral blood. The receptors were sampled from a human donor with an autoimmune cytopenia or autoimmune hepatitis (not recorded which).

The chain links TRBV6-2 or TRBV6-3 to TRBJ2-7; the D call from TCRdb, TRBD1, cannot be confirmed without DNA. The CDR3 is made up of 14 amino acids. Germline V lookup: CDR1 MNHEY, CDR2 SVGEGT. The CDR3 sequence: CASSGQGGSYEQYF.

This clonotype ranks as medium-sized in terms of frequency. The CDR3 is CATSRDGTGSGTQYF. The genes are TRBV15 and TRBJ2-3; TCRdb's D call, TRBD1, is unchecked because there is no DNA. The CDR3 sequence is 15 residues long. Germline CDR1 is LNHNV and CDR2 is YYDKDF (reference sequence).

In terms of frequency, this clonotype is medium-sized (0.01 to 0.1%). This chain joins TRBV29-1 and TRBJ2-7. The CDR3 sequence is 12 residues long. Germline values: CDR1 SQVTM, CDR2 ANQGSEA. CDR3 residues: CSARDSSYEQYF.

The chain carries TRBV5-5 and TRBJ2-7; TCRdb returns TRBD2, unconfirmable since there is no DNA. Germline CDR1 is SGHKS and CDR2 is YYEKEE (reference sequence). The CDR3 runs 13 residues. This CDR3 is CASSFGETYEQYF.

The V gene is TRBV11-1, the J gene TRBJ2-1; as DNA is missing, the TRBD1 call by TCRdb cannot be tested. The CDR3 runs to 15 residues. Germline values: CDR1 SGHAT, CDR2 FQDESV (reference sequence). This chain's CDR3 is CASSYRGRISDEQFF.

By frequency, this clonotype registers medium-sized. This rearrangement joins TRBV6-5 to TRBJ2-2; TCRdb picks TRBD2, but there is no DNA to check that call. Germline CDR1 is MNHEY and CDR2 is SVGAGI. The CDR3 is 14 residues long. CDR3 loop: CASSVGGGDGELFF.

This clonotype shows up as medium-sized by frequency. This chain uses TRBV29-1 with TRBJ2-1. Germline V gene lookup returns CDR1 SQVTM and CDR2 ANQGSEA. The CDR3 consists of 14 residues. The CDR3 sequence is CSVESSSSYNEQFF.

This chain uses TRBV5-6 with TRBJ1-2; the TCRdb D gene call, TRBD1, has no DNA to confirm it. The CDR3 contains 15 residues. Germline V gives CDR1 SGHDT, CDR2 YYEEEE. Here the CDR3 reads CASSPPVGANYGYTF.

This clonotype counts as medium-sized by frequency. The chain joins TRBV19 to TRBJ2-3; TCRdb's D call of TRBD1 is untestable without DNA. Germline CDR1 is LNHDA and CDR2 is SQIVND (reference sequence). The CDR3 spans 15 residues. The CDR3 region is CASSVPTGATDTQYF.

V gene TRBV13 combines with J gene TRBJ2-1. The CDR3 runs 14 residues. The germline V gene has CDR1 PRHDT and CDR2 FYEKMQ (reference sequence). The chain's CDR3 is CASSLARLDNEQFF.

This chain links TRBV7-9 with TRBJ2-3; TCRdb returns TRBD1, unconfirmable since there is no DNA. This CDR3 is built from 15 residues. Germline V gene data show CDR1 as SEHNR and CDR2 as FQNEAQ (reference sequence). The CDR3 is CASSSSFPRGGEQYF.

This clonotype is medium-sized (0.01 to 0.1%) by frequency. The chain links TRBV29-1 to TRBJ2-7. The germline CDR1 and CDR2 sequences are SQVTM and ANQGSEA. CDR3 length: 13 amino acids. CDR3 in amino acids: CSAIGGTSYEQYF.

V is TRBV5-1 and J is TRBJ2-5; TCRdb's D call of TRBD2 is untestable without DNA. The CDR3 has 17 amino acids. Germline loops: CDR1 SGHRS, CDR2 YFSETQ. The CDR3 reads CVSSPGNSGANRETQYF.

J is TRBJ2-3 and V is TRBV19; TCRdb outputs TRBD2, but without DNA this stays unchecked. CDR3 size: 15 residues. Germline V gene data show CDR1 as LNHDA and CDR2 as SQIVND (reference sequence). The CDR3: CASSTGGASTDTQYF.

The chain couples TRBV6-6 to TRBJ2-1; no DNA is available, so the TRBD1 call from TCRdb remains unchecked. This CDR3 comprises 15 residues. Germline V gives CDR1 MNHNY, CDR2 SVGAGI (reference sequence). The CDR3 reads CASSYSGTHIIEQFF.

This CDR3 is CATGGNGYYNEQFF. The J gene is TRBJ2-1, the V gene TRBV27; the D call from TCRdb, TRBD2, cannot be confirmed without DNA. The CDR3 covers 14 residues. CDR1 and CDR2 (germline): MNHEY, SMNVEV (reference sequence).

The chain couples TRBV19 to TRBJ1-1. Germline CDR1 LNHDA, CDR2 SQIVND (reference sequence). CDR3 length: 11 residues. CDR3: CASSMKGEAFF.

The rearrangement uses TRBV6-1 and TRBJ2-3. Germline CDR1 and CDR2: MNHNS and SASEGT. The CDR3 is 12 amino acids. CDR3 loop: CASSEGADTQYF.